These 7 T cell receptor beta chains share one sample of origin, sequenced in a study of blood T cell repertoires in COVID-19. Generated by immunoSEQ multiplex PCR, the TCRdb table keeps only in-frame clones and is missing some. The data show 180,000 or so clones, over 75% seen once. The sample comprised PBMCs or T cells enriched from blood (not recorded which). These receptors all stem from a man aged 45-65 years who had recovered from COVID-19.

The chain combines TRBV30 with TRBJ2-5, with D possibly matching TRBD1 (6 bases). The CDR3 is 12 amino acids. V was clipped by 3 bases and J by 4 bases, with 9 bases between them. In germline, CDR1 is GTSNPN, CDR2 SVGIG (reference sequence). CDR3 in DNA: TGTGCCTGGAGAGGGGGTGGAGAGACCCAGTACTTC. This translates into CAWRGGGETQYF.

This chain joins TRBV29-1 and TRBJ2-1; 7 bases match TRBD2. This CDR3 region has 13 residues. Germline CDR1 reads SQVTM; CDR2 reads ANQGSEA. V shed 8 bases, J shed 5 bases, and the junction held 9 bases outside the gene matches. CDR3 amino acids: CSSGTNRNNEQFF. The CDR3 DNA reads TGCAGCTCCGGGACTAACAGGAACAATGAGCAGTTCTTC.

This sequence joins TRBV7-2 and TRBJ2-3; 7 nucleotides line up with TRBD2. The CDR3 extends over 16 amino acids. The V segment lost 1 base and the J segment 1 base; nucleotides outside the gene matches: 5. Germline lookup yields CDR1 SGHTA and CDR2 FQGNSA. This chain's CDR3 is CASSLDPAGRTDTQYF. The CDR3 bases are TGTGCCAGCAGCTTAGACCCAGCGGGGCGCACAGATACGCAGTATTTT.

The J gene is TRBJ1-4, the V gene TRBV18; 7 positions match TRBD1. V trimming: 8 bases; J trimming: 4 bases; junction bases outside the gene matches: 7. The CDR3 loop spans 14 amino acids. In germline, CDR1 is KGHSH, CDR2 LQKENI. CDR3 protein: CASRIRDSNEKLFF. The CDR3 nucleotides are TGTGCCAGCCGTATCCGGGACAGTAATGAAAAACTGTTTTTT.

This clone has only a few counts. The chain links TRBV10-3 to TRBJ2-7; 7 nucleotides line up with TRBD1. V was pared by 10 bases and J by 6 bases, with 18 bases of the junction left unmatched. The germline CDR1 and CDR2 sequences are ENHRY and SYGVKD. The CDR3 sequence is 15 residues long. DNA of the CDR3: TGTGCCACTAGGGACCTACAGGGGCCTCTTGCCGAGCAGTACTTC. Protein: CATRDLQGPLAEQYF.

The V gene is TRBV2, the J gene TRBJ2-3; D is perhaps TRBD2 (6 bases). The V end lost 2 bases, the J end lost 5 bases, and 17 bases lay between the germline ends. This CDR3 comprises 16 residues. The germline V gene encodes CDR1 SNHLY and CDR2 FYNNEI. The CDR3 DNA reads TGTGCCAGCAGTGAATTGGGAGGACGGCGAGGAGATACGCAGTATTTT. Translated: CASSELGGRRGDTQYF.

The J gene is TRBJ1-2, the V gene TRBV6-5, with unresolved D. Per the germline V gene, CDR1 is MNHEY and CDR2 is SVGAGI. The CDR3 is made up of 12 amino acids. Trimming shortened V by 6 bases and J by 6 bases, and 11 bases separated the two germline ends. CDR3 nucleotide sequence: TGTGCCAGCAGCAGGTTCGGGGATGGCTACACCTTC. Translated: CASSRFGDGYTF.